The rows below give T cell receptor beta chains drawn from one sample of a study of blood T cells in healthy people across ages. TCRdb reanalysed the 5' RACE reads using MiXCR and keeps one entry per CDR3 protein. The sample holds around 900,000 distinct CDR3 sequences, about 28% seen once. The sequenced material came from blood. The receptors here all came from a woman aged 80 or over in good health. CDR3s leave out the opening cysteine and the closing phenylalanine or tryptophan.

v_gene: TRBV4-3
j_gene: TRBJ1-4
len: 14
CDR3aa: ASSQGRQPGGEKLF

v_gene: TRBV20-1
j_gene: TRBJ1-5
len: 14
CDR3aa: SAGSIPAVSNQPQH

v_gene: TRBV7-9
j_gene: TRBJ2-4
len: 14
CDR3aa: ASSLEPSRVKSIQY

v_gene: TRBV19
j_gene: TRBJ1-4
len: 16
CDR3aa: ASTPSTGDRATNEKLF

v_gene: TRBV6-2/TRBV6-3
j_gene: TRBJ2-1
len: 14
CDR3aa: ASSWLAGITYNEQF

v_gene: TRBV5-1
j_gene: TRBJ2-3
len: 12
CDR3aa: ASNRGIFADTQY

v_gene: TRBV4-2
j_gene: TRBJ2-3
len: 16
CDR3aa: ASSLGGGAGGRGDTQY

v_gene: TRBV30
j_gene: TRBJ2-5
len: 11
CDR3aa: AWSFQFQETQY

v_gene: TRBV9
j_gene: TRBJ2-5
len: 16
CDR3aa: ASSVAGPGTSGQETQY

v_gene: TRBV7-7
j_gene: TRBJ2-5
len: 11
CDR3aa: ASSLAGGDLFY

v_gene: TRBV20-1
j_gene: TRBJ2-1
len: 13
CDR3aa: SARGGGGPYNEQF

v_gene: TRBV24-1
j_gene: TRBJ2-3
len: 9
CDR3aa: ATRDVTTQY

v_gene: TRBV28
j_gene: TRBJ1-2
len: 11
CDR3aa: ASVHGDNYGYT

v_gene: TRBV7-2
j_gene: TRBJ2-1
len: 12
CDR3aa: ASSRDPGRDEQF

v_gene: TRBV10-3
j_gene: TRBJ1-2
len: 12
CDR3aa: AISPGQGTGGYT

v_gene: TRBV20-1
j_gene: TRBJ2-4
len: 17
CDR3aa: SARAPGLAGGRAKNIQY

v_gene: TRBV11-2
j_gene: TRBJ2-7
len: 11
CDR3aa: ASSLESGFEQY

v_gene: TRBV7-2
j_gene: TRBJ1-2
len: 12
CDR3aa: ASSADRGRDGYT

v_gene: TRBV21-1
j_gene: TRBJ2-1
len: 19
CDR3aa: ASSKKKGATGGGPILDEQF

v_gene: TRBV6-2/TRBV6-3
j_gene: TRBJ2-3
len: 11
CDR3aa: ASTRLGADTQY

v_gene: TRBV6-5
j_gene: TRBJ1-4
len: 11
CDR3aa: ASSRVTNEKLF

v_gene: TRBV7-2
j_gene: TRBJ2-3
len: 12
CDR3aa: ASSFTASTDTQY

v_gene: TRBV2
j_gene: TRBJ2-2
len: 13
CDR3aa: ASRDRTGLTGELF

v_gene: TRBV14
j_gene: TRBJ2-2
len: 11
CDR3aa: ASRDRATGELF

v_gene: TRBV18
j_gene: NA
len: 14
CDR3aa: ASSPRLTGRSETQY

v_gene: TRBV4-3
j_gene: TRBJ2-6
len: 14
CDR3aa: ASSQDHAAGANVLT

v_gene: TRBV7-2
j_gene: TRBJ2-2
len: 15
CDR3aa: ASSLRAPGVTTGELF

v_gene: TRBV5-3
j_gene: TRBJ2-4
len: 12
CDR3aa: ARRKRFAPKFQY

v_gene: TRBV27
j_gene: TRBJ1-2
len: 10
CDR3aa: ASSSLGGGYT

v_gene: TRBV5-5
j_gene: TRBJ1-4
len: 13
CDR3aa: ASSSRTGGGEKLF

v_gene: TRBV6-5
j_gene: TRBJ2-4
len: 13
CDR3aa: TSSPQGRGKNIQY

v_gene: TRBV9
j_gene: TRBJ1-2
len: 11
CDR3aa: ASSVGDRYGYT

v_gene: TRBV20-1
j_gene: TRBJ2-5
len: 11
CDR3aa: SARGGEAETQY

v_gene: TRBV5-1
j_gene: TRBJ2-5
len: 13
CDR3aa: ASSFSERAQETQY

v_gene: TRBV20-1
j_gene: TRBJ2-7
len: 11
CDR3aa: SARDGLSYEQY

v_gene: TRBV16
j_gene: TRBJ1-2
len: 13
CDR3aa: ASSPRQGPDYGYT

v_gene: TRBV15
j_gene: TRBJ2-1
len: 13
CDR3aa: ATSRDRGSLSEQF